What follows are 18 T cell receptor beta chains derived from one specimen sequenced in a study of blood T cell repertoires in COVID-19. Measured with immunoSEQ multiplex PCR; TCRdb has only the in-frame clones, and not every one. The table shows approximately 350,000 clones, with roughly nine tenths occurring only once. Input material: PBMCs or T cells enriched from blood (not recorded which). Source of these receptors: a woman between 25 and 40 years old who had recovered from COVID-19.

This clone was observed a few times. V gene TRBV5-4 combines with J gene TRBJ2-2; tentatively, D is TRBD2 (7 bases). Trimming stripped 4 bases from V and 8 bases from J, with 21 bases between. CDR3 size: 16 residues. Looked up from germline, CDR1 is SGHNT and CDR2 is YYREEE (reference sequence). This CDR3 reads CASSAGRGAIGGELFF. In nucleotides, the CDR3 is TGTGCCAGCAGCGCTGGCCGGGGGGCCATAGGAGGGGAGCTGTTTTTT.

This clone was seen just once. This rearrangement joins TRBV7-2 to TRBJ1-4; D remains ambiguous. Germline V lookup: CDR1 SGHTA, CDR2 FQGNSA. CDR3 length: 15 residues. V shed 5 bases and J shed 4 bases, with 14 bases lying between them. CDR3 sequence reads: CASSVTGSINEKLFF. The DNA of the CDR3 is TGTGCCAGCAGCGTGACGGGGAGTATTAATGAAAAACTGTTTTTT.

This rearrangement joins TRBV7-9 to TRBJ2-7; D is possibly TRBD1 (6 bases). This CDR3 is built from 13 residues. The V gene's germline CDR1 is SEHNR and CDR2 FQNEAQ (reference sequence). Between the trimmed V and J ends, which lost 5 bases and 6 bases, there was a span of 14 bases. CDR3 region: CASSRHPGAEQYF. CDR3 nucleotide sequence: TGTGCCAGCAGCCGACACCCAGGGGCCGAGCAGTACTTC. Filled out from reference TRBV7-9 and TRBJ2-7, the complete variable domain reads DTGVSQNPRHKITKRGQNVTFRCDPISEHNRLYWYRQTLGQGPEFLTYFQNEAQLEKSRLLSDRFSAERPKGSFSTLEIQRTEQGDSAMYLCASSRHPGAEQYFGPGTRLTVT.

This clone was detected only once. This CDR3 is also generated by other DNA sequences in the sample. The rearrangement links TRBV6-5 to TRBJ2-7; TRBD1 matches 9 bases. From germline, CDR1 is MNHEY and CDR2 SVGAGI. V gave up 2 bases and J gave up 5 bases; unmatched junction bases: 7. The CDR3 contains 15 residues. Here the CDR3 DNA reads TGTGCCAGCAGTTACAGGGGACAGGGTAAAGACGAGCAGTACTTC. Encoded protein: CASSYRGQGKDEQYF.

This chain connects TRBV3-1 (or the pseudogene TRBV3-2) to TRBJ2-1; 10 bases fit TRBD2. Germline CDR1 reads LGHDT; CDR2 reads YNNKEL (reference sequence). V trimming: 1 base; J trimming: 8 bases; junction bases outside the gene matches: 5. The CDR3 consists of 15 residues. The CDR3 here is CASSQVISGRYEQFF. CDR3 sequence (DNA): TGTGCCAGCAGCCAAGTGATTAGCGGGAGGTATGAGCAGTTCTTC.

The chain uses TRBV6-5 and TRBJ2-3; D gene ambiguous. Germline V gene data show CDR1 as MNHEY and CDR2 as SVGAGI. This CDR3 is built from 11 residues. V was cut by 7 bases and J by 3 bases, with 5 bases left in between. As DNA, the CDR3 is TGTGCCAGCACCCAGACAGATACGCAGTATTTT. Translating it yields CASTQTDTQYF.

With respect to this clone: Different DNA sequences within this sample yield the same CDR3. V is TRBV5-1 and J is TRBJ1-1; D call uncertain. Germline V gives CDR1 SGHRS, CDR2 YFSETQ. The V end lost 0 bases, the J end lost 1 base, and 10 bases lay between the germline ends. The length of the CDR3 is 15 residues. The chain's CDR3 is CASSLGGRRNTEAFF. The CDR3 nucleotides read TGCGCCAGCAGCTTGGGTGGGAGAAGGAACACTGAAGCTTTCTTT.

The CDR3 here is CASSPRPSGANVLTF. The CDR3 DNA sequence: TGTGCCAGCAGCCCCCGTCCCTCTGGGGCCAACGTCCTGACTTTC. The gene calls are TRBV5-6 and TRBJ2-6; D unresolved. The V end was cut by 4 bases, the J end by 0 bases, with 8 bases between. The CDR3 totals 15 residues. CDR1 is SGHDT and CDR2 is YYEEEE in the germline V gene.

The genes are TRBV7-6 and TRBJ2-5; 7 bases are shared with TRBD1. CDR1 and CDR2 (germline): SGHVS, FNYEAQ. Trimming at V came to 5 bases and at J to 1 base, leaving 4 bases not matched to a gene. The CDR3 loop spans 14 amino acids. In DNA, the CDR3 is TGTGCCAGCAGCCTAGGACAGGCCCAAGAGACCCAGTACTTC. This sequence encodes CASSLGQAQETQYF.

V usage is TRBV18 and J usage is TRBJ2-3; TRBD1 aligns across 11 bases. The CDR3 is 15 amino acids. CDR1 and CDR2 (germline): KGHSH, LQKENI. After removal of 5 bases from V and 2 bases from J, the junction contained 3 bases not matched to a gene. CDR3 nucleotide sequence: TGTGCCAGCTCAGGACAGGGGGCGTCCACAGATACGCAGTATTTT. Translated, it gives CASSGQGASTDTQYF.

The V call is TRBV11-2, the J call TRBJ2-5; D may be TRBD1 (6 bases). Germline assignment: CDR1 SGHAT and CDR2 FQNNGV. CDR3 length: 15 amino acids. V lost 7 bases and J 5 bases, leaving 20 bases between the germline ends. CDR3 DNA sequence: TGTGCCAGCACCCAAAATACAGGGTTCCCCGAGACCCAGTACTTC. Its protein product is CASTQNTGFPETQYF.

The genes are TRBV5-1 and TRBJ2-7; a possible D gene is TRBD2 (5 bases). There are 11 residues in the CDR3. The germline V and J ends were trimmed by 5 bases and 6 bases, with 9 bases remaining between them. CDR1 and CDR2 from the germline V gene are SGHRS and YFSETQ. CDR3 bases: TGCGCCAGCAGAGTCGCGGGCGAGCAGTACTTC. Translation gives CASRVAGEQYF.

The chain has TRBV15 and TRBJ2-4, with 9 bases aligning to TRBD1. CDR1 and CDR2 from the germline V gene are LNHNV and YYDKDF (reference sequence). V shed 4 bases and J 1 base; nucleotides not matched to a gene: 5. The CDR3 covers 16 residues. Here the CDR3 reads CATSMTGGWAKNIQYF. CDR3 sequence (DNA): TGTGCCACCAGCATGACAGGGGGATGGGCCAAAAACATTCAGTACTTC. Looking up the rest from reference TRBV15 and TRBJ2-4 gives the full variable domain: DAMVIQNPRYQVTQFGKPVTLSCSQTLNHNVMYWYQQKSSQAPKLLFHYYDKDFNNEADTPDNFQSRRPNTSFCFLDIRSPGLGDTAMYLCATSMTGGWAKNIQYFGAGTRLSVL.

V and J are TRBV11-2 and TRBJ2-5; TRBD1 is a possible D gene (6 bases). Trimming shortened V by 2 bases and J by 4 bases, and 11 bases separated the two germline ends. CDR1 SGHAT and CDR2 FQNNGV come from the germline V gene. This CDR3 comprises 14 residues. The CDR3 nucleotides are TGTGCCAGCAGCTTAAGGCAGGGGACAGAGACCCAGTACTTC. Encoded protein: CASSLRQGTETQYF.

This clone was seen only once. This chain connects TRBV28 to TRBJ1-2; 8 nucleotides match TRBD1. V trimming: 6 bases; J trimming: 8 bases; junction bases outside the gene matches: 14. Germline values: CDR1 MDHEN, CDR2 SYDVKM. This CDR3 region has 15 residues. The CDR3 bases are TGTGCCAGCAGAGCTGGGGGACAGGTGGAGGAGGGCTACACCTTC. This translates into CASRAGGQVEEGYTF.

J is TRBJ2-2 and V is TRBV10-3; no reliable D call. The ends were cut back, 7 bases at V and 6 bases at J, with 12 bases in the middle. The CDR3 sequence is 13 residues long. CDR1 is ENHRY and CDR2 is SYGVKD in the germline V gene. In nucleotides, the CDR3 is TGTGCCATCAATGCGGTTTGGCCCGGGGAGCTGTTTTTT. As protein: CAINAVWPGELFF.

The chain joins TRBV6-5 to TRBJ1-5; a weak D match, TRBD1 (6 bases). Germline V gives CDR1 MNHEY, CDR2 SVGAGI. This CDR3 has 15 amino acids. Deletions cut 6 bases from V and 0 bases from J, with 12 bases between. As DNA, the CDR3 is TGTGCCAGCAGGGACAGTACCTTTAGCAATCAGCCCCAGCATTTT. The encoded protein is CASRDSTFSNQPQHF.

V gene TRBV5-1 combines with J gene TRBJ2-5, with TRBD2 matching 7 bases. V trimming: 7 bases; J trimming: 2 bases; junction bases outside the gene matches: 11. CDR3 length: 15 residues. Germline CDR1 is SGHRS and CDR2 is YFSETQ. CDR3 protein: CASLVGLAEQETQYF. As DNA, the CDR3 is TGCGCCAGCCTCGTGGGGCTAGCGGAGCAAGAGACCCAGTACTTC.